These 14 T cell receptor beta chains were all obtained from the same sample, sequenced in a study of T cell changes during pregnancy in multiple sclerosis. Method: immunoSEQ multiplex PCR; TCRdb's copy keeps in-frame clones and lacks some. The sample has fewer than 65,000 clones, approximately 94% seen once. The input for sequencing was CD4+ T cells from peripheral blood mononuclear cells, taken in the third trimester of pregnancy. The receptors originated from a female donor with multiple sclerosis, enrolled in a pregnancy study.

The CDR3 region is CAWSVLTGISGNTIYF. CDR3 DNA: TGTGCCTGGAGTGTACTGACGGGTATCTCTGGAAACACCATATATTTT. The rearrangement links TRBV30 to TRBJ1-3; D ambiguous. The V and J ends lost 0 bases and 0 bases respectively, with 12 bases between them. CDR3 length: 16 amino acids. Germline V gives CDR1 GTSNPN, CDR2 SVGIG (reference sequence).

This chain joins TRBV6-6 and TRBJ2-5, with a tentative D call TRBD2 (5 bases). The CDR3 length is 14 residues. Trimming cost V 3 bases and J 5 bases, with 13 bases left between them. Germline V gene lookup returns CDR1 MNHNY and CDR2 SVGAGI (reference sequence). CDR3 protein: CASSYTGKGETQYF. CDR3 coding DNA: TGTGCCAGCAGTTATACGGGAAAAGGGGAGACCCAGTACTTC.

The CDR3 protein is CASSPFRQGVKATEAFF. The CDR3 coding sequence is TGCGCCAGCAGCCCCTTTCGACAGGGAGTGAAGGCCACTGAAGCTTTCTTT. The chain is built from TRBV5-1 and TRBJ1-1; 7 positions match TRBD1. Germline assignment: CDR1 SGHRS and CDR2 YFSETQ. The trim removed 4 bases at V and 4 bases at J, leaving 16 bases unmatched. The CDR3 has 17 amino acids.

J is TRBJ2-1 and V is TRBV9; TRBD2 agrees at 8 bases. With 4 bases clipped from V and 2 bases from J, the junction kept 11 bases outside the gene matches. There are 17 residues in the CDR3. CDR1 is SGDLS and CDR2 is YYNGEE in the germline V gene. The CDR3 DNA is TGTGCCAGCAGCCCTCGACTCGGGACTAGGGCCTACAATGAGCAGTTCTTC. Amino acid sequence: CASSPRLGTRAYNEQFF.

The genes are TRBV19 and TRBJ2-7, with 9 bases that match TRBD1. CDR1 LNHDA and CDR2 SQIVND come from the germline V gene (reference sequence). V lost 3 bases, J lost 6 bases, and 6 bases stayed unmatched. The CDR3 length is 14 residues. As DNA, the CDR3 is TGTGCCAGTAGTATCCGGGACAGGGCGGGCGAGCAGTACTTC. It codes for CASSIRDRAGEQYF.

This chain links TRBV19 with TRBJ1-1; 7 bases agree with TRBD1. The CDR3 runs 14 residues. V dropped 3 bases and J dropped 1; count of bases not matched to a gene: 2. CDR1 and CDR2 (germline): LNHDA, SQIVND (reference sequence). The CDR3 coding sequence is TGTGCCAGTAGTATCTACAGGGGGAACACTGAAGCTTTCTTT. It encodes CASSIYRGNTEAFF.

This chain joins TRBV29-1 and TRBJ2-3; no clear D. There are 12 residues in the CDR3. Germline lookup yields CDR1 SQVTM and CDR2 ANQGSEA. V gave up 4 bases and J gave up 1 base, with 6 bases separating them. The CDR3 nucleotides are TGCAGCGTTGCAACAGGCACAGATACGCAGTATTTT. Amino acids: CSVATGTDTQYF.

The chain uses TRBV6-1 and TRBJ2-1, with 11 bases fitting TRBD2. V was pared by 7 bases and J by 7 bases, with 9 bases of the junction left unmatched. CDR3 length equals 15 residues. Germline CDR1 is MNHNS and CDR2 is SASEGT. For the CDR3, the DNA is TGTGCCAGCACCCTACTAGCGGGAGTTCTAAATGAGCAGTTCTTC. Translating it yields CASTLLAGVLNEQFF.

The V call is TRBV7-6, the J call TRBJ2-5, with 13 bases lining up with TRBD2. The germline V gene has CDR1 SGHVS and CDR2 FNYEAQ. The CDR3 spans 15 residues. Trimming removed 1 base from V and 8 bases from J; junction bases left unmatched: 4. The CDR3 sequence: CASSLGTSGSGTQYF. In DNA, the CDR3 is TGTGCCAGCAGCTTAGGGACTAGCGGGAGTGGCACCCAGTACTTC. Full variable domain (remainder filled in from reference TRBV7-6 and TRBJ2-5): GAGVSQSPRYKVTKRGQDVALRCDPISGHVSLYWYRQALGQGPEFLTYFNYEAQQDKSGLPNDRFSAERPEGSISTLTIQRTEQRDSAMYRCASSLGTSGSGTQYFGPGTRLLVL.

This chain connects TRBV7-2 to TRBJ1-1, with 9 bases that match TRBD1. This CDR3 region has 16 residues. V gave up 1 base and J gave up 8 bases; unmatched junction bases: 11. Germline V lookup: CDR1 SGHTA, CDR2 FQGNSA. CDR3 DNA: TGTGCCAGCAGCTTAGAAGGGACAGGGCGGATTGGGGAAGCTTTCTTT. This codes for CASSLEGTGRIGEAFF.

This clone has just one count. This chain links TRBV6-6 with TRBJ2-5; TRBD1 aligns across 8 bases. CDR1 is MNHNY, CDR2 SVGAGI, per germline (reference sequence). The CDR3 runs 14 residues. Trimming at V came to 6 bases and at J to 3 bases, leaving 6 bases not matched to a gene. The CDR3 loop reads CASSPGTGEETQYF. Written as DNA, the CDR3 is TGTGCCAGCAGCCCCGGGACAGGTGAAGAGACCCAGTACTTC.

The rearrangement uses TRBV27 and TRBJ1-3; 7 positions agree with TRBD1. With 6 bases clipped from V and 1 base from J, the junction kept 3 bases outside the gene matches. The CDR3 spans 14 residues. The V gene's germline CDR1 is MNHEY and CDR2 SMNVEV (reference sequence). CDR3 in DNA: TGTGCCAGCAGGAGGACAGGATCTGGAAACACCATATATTTT. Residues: CASRRTGSGNTIYF.

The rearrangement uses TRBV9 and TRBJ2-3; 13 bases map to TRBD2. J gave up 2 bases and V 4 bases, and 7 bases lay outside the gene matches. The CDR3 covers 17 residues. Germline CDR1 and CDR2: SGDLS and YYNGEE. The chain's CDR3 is CASSLRTSGSITDTQYF. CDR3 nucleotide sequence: TGTGCCAGCAGCCTTAGGACTAGCGGGAGTATCACAGATACGCAGTATTTT.

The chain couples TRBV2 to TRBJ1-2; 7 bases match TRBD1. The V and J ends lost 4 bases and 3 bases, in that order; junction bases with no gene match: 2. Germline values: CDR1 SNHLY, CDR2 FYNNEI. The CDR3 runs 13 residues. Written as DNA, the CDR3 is TGTGCCAGCAGTGCAGGGGGTGACTATGGCTACACCTTC. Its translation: CASSAGGDYGYTF.